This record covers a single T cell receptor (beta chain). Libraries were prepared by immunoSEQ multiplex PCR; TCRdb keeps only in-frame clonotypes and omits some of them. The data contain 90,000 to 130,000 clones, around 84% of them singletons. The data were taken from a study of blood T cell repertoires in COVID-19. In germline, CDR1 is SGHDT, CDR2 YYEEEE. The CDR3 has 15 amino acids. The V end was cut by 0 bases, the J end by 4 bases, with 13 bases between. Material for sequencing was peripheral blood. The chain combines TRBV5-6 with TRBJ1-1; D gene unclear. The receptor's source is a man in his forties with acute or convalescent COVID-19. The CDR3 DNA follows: TGTGCCAGCAGCTTGGCCCTCTACGGGAGCACTGAAGCTTTCTTT. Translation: CASSLALYGSTEAFF.